This T cell receptor (beta chain) was observed in a study of shared clonotypes between healthy human individuals. Findings and caveats of the study: Between several donors, naive CD4 clonotypes were shared at a level of roughly 5.5%. At large depth, rarefaction still showed sorted-subset sequencing to be incomplete.

Note on this clone: Its matching antigen is unknown.

Samples underwent the assay at deep level. Profiling relied on immunoSEQ multiplex PCR, and the TCRdb table lists in-frame clones only, not all of them. The sample holds more than 550,000 clones, roughly 87% seen once. The sequenced sample was memory CD8+ T cells from PBMCs. Documented subset: CD45RO+ cells pooled with CCR7-negative TemRA cells. The clonotype originates from a young man in good health. Some clones in this sample may be carry-over from other donors' samples.

CDR3 nucleotide sequence: TGTGCCAGCAGCTTAGGATTAGCGGAGACCCAGTACTTC. Translated, it gives CASSLGLAETQYF. This chain joins TRBV7-9 and TRBJ2-5; a weak D match, TRBD2 (5 bases). This CDR3 region has 13 residues. The germline V gene encodes CDR1 SEHNR and CDR2 FQNEAQ (reference sequence). Trimming pared 1 base from V and 5 bases from J, leaving 8 bases between.